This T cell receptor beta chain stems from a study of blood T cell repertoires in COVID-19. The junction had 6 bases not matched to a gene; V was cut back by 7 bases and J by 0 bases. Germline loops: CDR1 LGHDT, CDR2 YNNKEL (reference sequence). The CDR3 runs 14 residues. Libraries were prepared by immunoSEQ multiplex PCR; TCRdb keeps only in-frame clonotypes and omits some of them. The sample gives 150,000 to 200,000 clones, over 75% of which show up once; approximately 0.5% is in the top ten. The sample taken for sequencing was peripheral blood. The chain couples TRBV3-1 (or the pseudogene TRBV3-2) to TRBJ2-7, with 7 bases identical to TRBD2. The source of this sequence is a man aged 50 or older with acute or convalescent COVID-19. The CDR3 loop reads CASTSGGISYEQYF. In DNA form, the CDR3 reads TGTGCCAGCACATCGGGGGGTATCTCCTACGAGCAGTACTTC.